This is a list of T cell receptor beta chains from one sample in a study of early T cells in non-severe SARS-CoV-2 infection. TCRdb reanalysed the 5' RACE reads using MiXCR and keeps one entry per CDR3 protein. The table has some 100,000 distinct CDR3 sequences, roughly 14% seen once. The sample taken for sequencing was whole blood. The receptors were gathered from an adult who was a healthcare worker with PCR-confirmed SARS-CoV-2 infection or an uninfected control (not recorded which). CDR3s include the opening cysteine and the closing phenylalanine or tryptophan. A D gene is named only where the DNA matches it firmly. The listing skips clone size in some rows; elsewhere it reads once, few, many or a size class.

d_gene	v_gene	j_gene	abundance	CDR3nt	CDR3aa
.	TRBV15	TRBJ2-3	.	TGTGCCACCAGCACGCCGTCGCCCCAAGATACGCAGTATTTT	CATSTPSPQDTQYF
.	TRBV11-1	TRBJ2-2	.	TGTGCCAGCAGCCAGATAGGACCGACCGGGGAGCTGTTTTTT	CASSQIGPTGELFF
TRBD2	TRBV6-1	TRBJ2-1	few	TGTGCCAGCAGGGACGGAGTATGGACTAGCGGGGGTCCCTATGAGCAGTTCTTC	CASRDGVWTSGGPYEQFF
TRBD2	TRBV7-9	TRBJ2-3	.	TGTGCCAGCAGCTTGCAACTAGCGGGGGCAGATACGCAGTATTTT	CASSLQLAGADTQYF
TRBD1	TRBV9	TRBJ2-3	few	TGTGCCAGCAGCGTATACCCCCCCCAACAGGGGGCGTCAACAGATACGCAGTATTTT	CASSVYPPQQGASTDTQYF
.	TRBV10-1	TRBJ2-2	.	TGCGCCAGCAGTGAAGAGTCGGGATTCGGGGAGCTGTTTTTT	CASSEESGFGELFF
.	TRBV6-2/TRBV6-3	TRBJ2-4	.	TGTGCCAGCAGTGGGACACGGGCCGTAATTCAGTACTTC	CASSGTRAVIQYF
.	TRBV5-1	TRBJ2-1	few	TGCGCCAGCAGCTTGGGGGATGTCTACAATGAGCAGTTCTTC	CASSLGDVYNEQFF
.	TRBV29-1	TRBJ2-1	few	TGCAGCGTTGACGTGACAAATTACAATGAGCAGTTCTTC	CSVDVTNYNEQFF
.	TRBV4-1	TRBJ2-5	.	TGCGCCAACAGCCAAGAGCGGACAGTACCTAAAGAGACCCAGTACTTC	CANSQERTVPKETQYF
TRBD1	TRBV18	TRBJ2-1	many	TGTGCCAGCTCACCACCTCTGGCTACAGGGGACAACTCCTACAATGAGCAGTTCTTC	CASSPPLATGDNSYNEQFF